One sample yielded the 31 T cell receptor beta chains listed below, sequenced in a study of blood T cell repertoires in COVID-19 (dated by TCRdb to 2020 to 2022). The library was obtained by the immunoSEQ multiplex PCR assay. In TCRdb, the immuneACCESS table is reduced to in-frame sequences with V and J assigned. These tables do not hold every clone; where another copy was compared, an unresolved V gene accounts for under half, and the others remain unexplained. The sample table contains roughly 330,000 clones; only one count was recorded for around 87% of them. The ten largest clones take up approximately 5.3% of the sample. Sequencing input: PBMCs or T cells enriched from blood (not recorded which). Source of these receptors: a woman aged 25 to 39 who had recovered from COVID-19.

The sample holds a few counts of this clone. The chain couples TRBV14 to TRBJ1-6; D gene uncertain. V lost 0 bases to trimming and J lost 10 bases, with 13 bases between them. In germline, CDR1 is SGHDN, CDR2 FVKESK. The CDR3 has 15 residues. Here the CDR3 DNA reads TGTGCCAGCAGCCAAGAACTACCCTTTGGATCACCCCTCCACTTT. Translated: CASSQELPFGSPLHF. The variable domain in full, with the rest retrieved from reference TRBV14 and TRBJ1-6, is EAGVTQFPSHSVIEKGQTVTLRCDPISGHDNLYWYRRVMGKEIKFLLHFVKESKQDESGMPNNRFLAERTGGTYSTLKVQPAELEDSGVYFCASSQELPFGSPLHFGNGTRLTVT.

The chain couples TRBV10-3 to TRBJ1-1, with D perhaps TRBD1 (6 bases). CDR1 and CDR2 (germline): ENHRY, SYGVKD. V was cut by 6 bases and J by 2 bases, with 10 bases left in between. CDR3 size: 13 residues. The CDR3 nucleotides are TGTGCCATCAGGGAGGACAGTAACACTGAAGCTTTCTTT. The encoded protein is CAIREDSNTEAFF.

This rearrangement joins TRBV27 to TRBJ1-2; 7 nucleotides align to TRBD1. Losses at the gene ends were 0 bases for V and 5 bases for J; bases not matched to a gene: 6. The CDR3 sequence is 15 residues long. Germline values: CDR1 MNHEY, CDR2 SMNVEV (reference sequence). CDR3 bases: TGTGCCAGCAGTTTATCCTGGGGACAGCGATATGGCTACACCTTC. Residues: CASSLSWGQRYGYTF.

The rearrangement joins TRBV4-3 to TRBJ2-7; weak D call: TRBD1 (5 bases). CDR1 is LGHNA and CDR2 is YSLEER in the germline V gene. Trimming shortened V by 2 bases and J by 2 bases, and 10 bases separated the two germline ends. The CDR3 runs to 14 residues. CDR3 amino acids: CASSQRAGPYEQYF. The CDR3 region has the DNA TGCGCCAGCAGCCAAAGGGCAGGGCCCTACGAGCAGTACTTC.

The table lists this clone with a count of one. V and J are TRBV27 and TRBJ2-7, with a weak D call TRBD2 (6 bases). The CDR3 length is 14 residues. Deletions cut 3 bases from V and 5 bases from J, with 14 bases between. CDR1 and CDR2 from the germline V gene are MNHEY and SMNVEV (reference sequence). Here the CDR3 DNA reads TGTGCCAGCAGTTTGGTGGGGCGGGGAAACGAGCAGTACTTC. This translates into CASSLVGRGNEQYF.

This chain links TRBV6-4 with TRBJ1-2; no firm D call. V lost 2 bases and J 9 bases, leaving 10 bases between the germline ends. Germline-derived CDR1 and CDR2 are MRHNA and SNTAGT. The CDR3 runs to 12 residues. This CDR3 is CASSDRGSSYTF. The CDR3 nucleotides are TGTGCCAGCAGTGACCGAGGATCAAGCTACACCTTC.

The CDR3 spells CASAHGAWEKLFF. The CDR3 coding sequence is TGTGCCAGCGCCCACGGAGCTTGGGAAAAACTGTTTTTT. The chain joins TRBV27 to TRBJ1-4; D unresolved. Trimming cost V 8 bases and J 8 bases, with 15 bases left between them. Germline loops: CDR1 MNHEY, CDR2 SMNVEV (reference sequence). The CDR3 runs to 13 residues.

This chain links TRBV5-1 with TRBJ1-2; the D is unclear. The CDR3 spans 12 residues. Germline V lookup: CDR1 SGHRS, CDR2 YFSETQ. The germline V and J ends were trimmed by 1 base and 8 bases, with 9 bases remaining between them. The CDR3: CASSLRGAGYTF. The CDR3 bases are TGCGCCAGCAGCTTGCGCGGAGCCGGCTACACCTTC.

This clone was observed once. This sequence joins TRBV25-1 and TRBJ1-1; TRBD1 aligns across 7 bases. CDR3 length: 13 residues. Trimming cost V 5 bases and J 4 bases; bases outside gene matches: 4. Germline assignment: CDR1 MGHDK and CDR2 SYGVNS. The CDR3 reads CASSQGGATEAFF. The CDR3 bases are TGTGCCAGCAGTCAGGGGGGAGCCACTGAAGCTTTCTTT.

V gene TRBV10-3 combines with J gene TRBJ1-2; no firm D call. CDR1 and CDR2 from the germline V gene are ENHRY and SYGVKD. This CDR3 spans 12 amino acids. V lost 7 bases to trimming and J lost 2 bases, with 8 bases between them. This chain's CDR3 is CAINMQNYGYTF. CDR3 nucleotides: TGTGCCATCAATATGCAGAACTATGGCTACACCTTC.

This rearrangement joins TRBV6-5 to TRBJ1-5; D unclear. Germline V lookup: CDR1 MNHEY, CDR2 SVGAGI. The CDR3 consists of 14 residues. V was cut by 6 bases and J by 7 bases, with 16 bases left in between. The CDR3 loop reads CASSRAGVAQPQHF. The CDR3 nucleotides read TGTGCCAGCAGCCGCGCCGGGGTTGCGCAGCCCCAGCATTTT.

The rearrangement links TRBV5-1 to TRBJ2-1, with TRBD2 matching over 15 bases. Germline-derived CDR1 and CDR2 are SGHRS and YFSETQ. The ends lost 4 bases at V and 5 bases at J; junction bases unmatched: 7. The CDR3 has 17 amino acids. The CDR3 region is CASSPGLAGGLHNEQFF. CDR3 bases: TGCGCCAGCAGCCCCGGACTAGCGGGGGGGCTTCACAATGAGCAGTTCTTC.

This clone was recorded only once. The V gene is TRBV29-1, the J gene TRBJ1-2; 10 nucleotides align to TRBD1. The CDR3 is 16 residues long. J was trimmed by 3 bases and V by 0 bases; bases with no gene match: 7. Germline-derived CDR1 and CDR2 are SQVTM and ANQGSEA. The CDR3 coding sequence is TGCAGCGTTGAAGATCCCCTCGGACAGGGGGACTATGGCTACACCTTC. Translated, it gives CSVEDPLGQGDYGYTF. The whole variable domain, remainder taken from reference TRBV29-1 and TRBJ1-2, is SAVISQKPSRDICQRGTSLTIQCQVDSQVTMMFWYRQQPGQSLTLIATANQGSEATYESGFVIDKFPISRPNLTFSTLTVSNMSPEDSSIYLCSVEDPLGQGDYGYTFGSGTRLTVV.

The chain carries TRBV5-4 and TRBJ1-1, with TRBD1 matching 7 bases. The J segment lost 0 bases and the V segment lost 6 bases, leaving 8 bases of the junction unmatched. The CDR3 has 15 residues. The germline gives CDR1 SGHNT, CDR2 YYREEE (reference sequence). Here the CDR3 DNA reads TGTGCCAGCACTCCTGGAGGGACAGTGAACACTGAAGCTTTCTTT. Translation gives CASTPGGTVNTEAFF.

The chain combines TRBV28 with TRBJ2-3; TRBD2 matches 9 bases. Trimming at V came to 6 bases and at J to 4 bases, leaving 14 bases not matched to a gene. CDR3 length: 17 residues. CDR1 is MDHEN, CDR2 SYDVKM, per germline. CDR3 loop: CASSPAPGGGAPDTQYF. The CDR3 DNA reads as TGTGCCAGCAGCCCTGCTCCAGGCGGGGGGGCGCCAGATACGCAGTATTTT. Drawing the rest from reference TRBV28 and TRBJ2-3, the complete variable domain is DVKVTQSSRYLVKRTGEKVFLECVQDMDHENMFWYRQDPGLGLRLIYFSYDVKMKEKGDIPEGYSVSREKKERFSLILESASTNQTSMYLCASSPAPGGGAPDTQYFGPGTRLTVL.

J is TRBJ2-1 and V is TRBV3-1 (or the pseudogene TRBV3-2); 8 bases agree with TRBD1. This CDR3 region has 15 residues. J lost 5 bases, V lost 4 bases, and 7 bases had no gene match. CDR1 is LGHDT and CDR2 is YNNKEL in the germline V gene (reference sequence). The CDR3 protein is CASSPRTGNNNEQFF. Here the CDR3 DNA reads TGTGCCAGCAGCCCCAGGACAGGGAATAACAATGAGCAGTTCTTC.

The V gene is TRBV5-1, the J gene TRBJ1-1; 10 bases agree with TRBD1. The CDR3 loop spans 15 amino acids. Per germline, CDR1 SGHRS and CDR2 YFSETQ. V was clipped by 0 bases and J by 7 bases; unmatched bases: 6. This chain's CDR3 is CASSLAPGQGIEAFF. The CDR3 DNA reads TGCGCCAGCAGCTTGGCACCGGGACAGGGGATTGAAGCTTTCTTT.

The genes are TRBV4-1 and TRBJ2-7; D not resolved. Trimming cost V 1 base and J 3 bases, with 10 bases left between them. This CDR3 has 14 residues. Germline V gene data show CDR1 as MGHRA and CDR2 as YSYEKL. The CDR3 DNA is TGCGCCAGCAGCCAAGTCCCAGGTTACTACGAGCAGTACTTC. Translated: CASSQVPGYYEQYF.

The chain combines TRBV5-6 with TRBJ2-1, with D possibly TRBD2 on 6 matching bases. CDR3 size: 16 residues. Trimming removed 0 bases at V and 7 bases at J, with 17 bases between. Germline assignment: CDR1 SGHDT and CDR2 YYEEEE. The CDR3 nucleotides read TGTGCCAGCAGCTTGGGGCCGGTACCGGGGGAAAATGAGCAGTTCTTC. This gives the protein CASSLGPVPGENEQFF.

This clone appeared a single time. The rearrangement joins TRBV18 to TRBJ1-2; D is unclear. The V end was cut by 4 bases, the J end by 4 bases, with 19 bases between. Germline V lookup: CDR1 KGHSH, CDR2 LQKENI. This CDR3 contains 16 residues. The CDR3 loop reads CASSQDAGTQPYGYTF. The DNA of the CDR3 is TGTGCCAGCTCACAAGACGCGGGCACGCAACCCTATGGCTACACCTTC.

The CDR3 here is CASSPTYVASSGNTIYF. DNA of the CDR3: TGTGCCAGCTCACCGACTTATGTAGCTAGCTCTGGAAACACCATATATTTT. This chain joins TRBV18 and TRBJ1-3; D unresolved. CDR1 and CDR2 (germline): KGHSH, LQKENI. The CDR3 length is 17 residues. V was pared by 3 bases and J by 0 bases, with 15 bases between.

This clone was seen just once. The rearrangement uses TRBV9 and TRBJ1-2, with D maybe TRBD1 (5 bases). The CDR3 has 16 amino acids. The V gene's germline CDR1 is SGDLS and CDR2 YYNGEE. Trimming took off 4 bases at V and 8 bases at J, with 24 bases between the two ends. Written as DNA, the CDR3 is TGTGCCAGCAGCCCAACTGGGGCAGGGTTACTGCCAGGCTACACCTTC. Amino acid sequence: CASSPTGAGLLPGYTF.

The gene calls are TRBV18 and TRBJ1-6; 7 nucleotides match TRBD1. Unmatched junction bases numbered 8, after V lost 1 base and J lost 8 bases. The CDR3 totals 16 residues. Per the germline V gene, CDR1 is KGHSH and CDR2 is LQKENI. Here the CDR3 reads CASSPLKTGLYSPLHF. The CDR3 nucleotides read TGTGCCAGCTCACCACTAAAGACAGGGCTTTATTCACCCCTCCACTTT.

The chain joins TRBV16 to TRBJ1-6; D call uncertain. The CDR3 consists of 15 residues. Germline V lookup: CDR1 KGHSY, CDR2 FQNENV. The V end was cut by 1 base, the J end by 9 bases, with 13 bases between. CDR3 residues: CASSQLPGSRSPLHF. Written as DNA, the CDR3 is TGTGCCAGCAGCCAATTGCCAGGTAGTCGTTCACCCCTCCACTTT.

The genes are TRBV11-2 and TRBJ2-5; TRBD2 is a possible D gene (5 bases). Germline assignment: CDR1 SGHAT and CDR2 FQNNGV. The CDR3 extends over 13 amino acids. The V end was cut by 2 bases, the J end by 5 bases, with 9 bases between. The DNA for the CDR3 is TGTGCCAGCAGCTTACGGGGTGAGGAGACCCAGTACTTC. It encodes CASSLRGEETQYF.

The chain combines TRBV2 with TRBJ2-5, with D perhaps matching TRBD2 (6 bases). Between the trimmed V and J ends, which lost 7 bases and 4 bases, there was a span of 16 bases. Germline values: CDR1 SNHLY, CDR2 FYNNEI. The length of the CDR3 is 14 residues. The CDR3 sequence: CASTRRAGGETQYF. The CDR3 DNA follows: TGTGCCAGCACCCGCAGGGCCGGGGGAGAGACCCAGTACTTC.

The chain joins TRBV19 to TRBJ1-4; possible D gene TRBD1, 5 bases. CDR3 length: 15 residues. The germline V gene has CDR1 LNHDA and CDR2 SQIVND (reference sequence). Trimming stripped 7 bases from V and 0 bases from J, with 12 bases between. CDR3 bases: TGTGCCAGTACCTCGGGGGGTGCAACTAATGAAAAACTGTTTTTT. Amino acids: CASTSGGATNEKLFF.

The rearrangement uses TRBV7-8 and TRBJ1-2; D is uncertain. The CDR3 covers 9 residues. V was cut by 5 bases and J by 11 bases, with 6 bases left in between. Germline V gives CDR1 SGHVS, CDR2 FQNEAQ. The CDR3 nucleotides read TGTGCCAGCAGCCCTTCTTACACCTTC. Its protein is CASSPSYTF.

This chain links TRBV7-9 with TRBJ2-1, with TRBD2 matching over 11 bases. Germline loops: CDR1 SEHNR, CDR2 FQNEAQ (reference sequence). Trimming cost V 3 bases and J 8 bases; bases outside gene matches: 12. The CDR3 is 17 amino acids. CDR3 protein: CASSFGSSGGTGHEQFF. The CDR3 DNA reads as TGTGCCAGCAGCTTTGGCTCTAGCGGGGGGACGGGTCATGAGCAGTTCTTC.

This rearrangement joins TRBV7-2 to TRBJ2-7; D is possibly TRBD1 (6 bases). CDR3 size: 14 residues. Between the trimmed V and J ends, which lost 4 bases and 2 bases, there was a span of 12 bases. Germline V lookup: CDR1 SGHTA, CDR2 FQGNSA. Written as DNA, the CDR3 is TGTGCCAGCAGCTCCCAGACAGGCCCCTACGAGCAGTACTTC. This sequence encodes CASSSQTGPYEQYF.

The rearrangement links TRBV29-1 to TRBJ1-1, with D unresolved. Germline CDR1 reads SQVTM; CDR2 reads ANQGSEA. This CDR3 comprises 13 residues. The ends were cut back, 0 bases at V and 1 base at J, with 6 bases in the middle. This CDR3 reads CSVEEQPNTEAFF. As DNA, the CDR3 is TGCAGCGTTGAAGAACAGCCGAACACTGAAGCTTTCTTT.